The entry below describes one T cell receptor beta chain. The CDR3 has 13 amino acids. V gave up 2 bases and J gave up 3 bases, with 8 bases separating them. Germline assignment: CDR1 GTSNPN and CDR2 SVGIG (reference sequence). The data were taken from a study of T cells in Graves' hyperthyroidism and ophthalmopathy. A sample of blood taken at first hyperthyroidism diagnosis preceded any ophthalmopathy symptoms. TCR beta CDR3 regions were amplified from RNA. Researchers ran a first-round RT-PCR on the TCR CDR3 using the HTBI primer set. MiXCR was run by TCRdb on the multiplex PCR reads, yielding one entry per CDR3 protein. The sample holds 280,000 or so distinct CDR3 sequences, less than 30% seen once.

The sample consisted of blood. This receptor was taken from a man between 40 and 49 years old with Graves' hyperthyroidism that later progressed to Graves' ophthalmopathy. The J gene is TRBJ2-4, the V gene TRBV30; D call uncertain. In DNA, the CDR3 is TGTGCCTGGAGTCAGCAGATCAAAAACATTCAGTACTTC. Its protein product is CAWSQQIKNIQYF.